The 25 T cell receptor beta chains presented below share a single source sample, sequenced in a study of blood T cells in healthy people across ages. A J-beta primer mix and a sample-barcoded 5' primer were used in a second PCR of roughly 6 to 12 cycles. From the 5' RACE reads, TCRdb called clonotypes with MiXCR, one entry per CDR3 protein. The table has 540,000 or so distinct CDR3 sequences, roughly 29% seen once. The sample taken for sequencing was blood. The receptors originated from a woman in her 70s in good health.

This clonotype appeared a few times. V usage is TRBV4-2 and J usage is TRBJ2-5; 7 nucleotides line up with TRBD2. In germline, CDR1 is LGHNA, CDR2 YNFKEQ. J gave up 5 bases and V 8 bases, and 5 bases lay outside the gene matches. The CDR3 is 12 residues long. The CDR3 DNA sequence: TGTGCCAGCCGCGGGAGTGGGGAGACCCAGTACTTC. This sequence encodes CASRGSGETQYF.

This clonotype appeared a few times. The V call is TRBV11-2, the J call TRBJ2-5, with D perhaps matching TRBD1 (6 bases). The end of the DNA is better explained by TRBJ2-1, so the J call may be wrong. The CDR3 extends over 11 amino acids. Germline CDR1 reads SGHAT; CDR2 reads FQNNGV. Written as DNA, the CDR3 is TGTGCCAGCAGCGGGGGCGGTGAGCAGTTCTTC. Its protein is CASSGGGEQFF.

This chain uses TRBV20-1 with TRBJ1-2; possibly TRBD1 for D (6 bases). The CDR3 sequence is 11 residues long. V shed 6 bases and J shed 8 bases, with 13 bases lying between them. Germline V gene data show CDR1 as DFQATT and CDR2 as SNEGSKA (reference sequence). The CDR3, as DNA: TGCAGTGCCCCCTTTCAGGGGGGCTACACCTTC. It specifies CSAPFQGGYTF.

The V gene is TRBV29-1, the J gene TRBJ2-3; 9 bases are shared with TRBD2. V was clipped by 6 bases and J by 2 bases; unmatched bases: 6. The CDR3 sequence is 14 residues long. CDR1 and CDR2 (germline): SQVTM, ANQGSEA. CDR3 sequence: CSVEGGGVTDTQYF. CDR3 in DNA: TGCAGCGTCGAGGGCGGGGGGGTCACAGATACGCAGTATTTT.

A few counts support this clonotype. The chain carries TRBV6-6 and TRBJ1-2; D is unresolved. The CDR3 has 14 amino acids. V lost 6 bases, J lost 3 bases, and 14 bases lay in between. CDR1 MNHNY and CDR2 SVGAGI come from the germline V gene (reference sequence). CDR3: CASSPRTRDYGYTF. The CDR3, as DNA: TGTGCCAGCAGCCCTCGGACCCGGGACTATGGCTACACCTTC.

The chain recombines TRBV7-2 with TRBJ2-7; weak D call: TRBD2 (6 bases). The V end was cut by 5 bases, the J end by 2 bases, with 16 bases between. The CDR3 runs to 15 residues. Looked up from germline, CDR1 is SGHTA and CDR2 is FQGNSA. In nucleotides, the CDR3 is TGTGCCAGCAGCCAAAGCGGGTTAGGGGCCTACGAGCAGTACTTC. It is translated as CASSQSGLGAYEQYF.

The rearrangement joins TRBV6-2 or TRBV6-3 to TRBJ2-3, with unresolved D. V dropped 4 bases and J dropped 6 bases, with 8 bases sitting between them. Germline CDR1 is MNHEY and CDR2 is SVGEGT. The CDR3 sequence is 12 residues long. This CDR3 is CASSWFGDTQYF. CDR3 DNA: TGTGCCAGCAGTTGGTTTGGGGATACGCAGTATTTT.

The genes are TRBV7-9 and TRBJ1-1; D is possibly TRBD1 (5 bases). The CDR3 has 16 residues. The germline CDR1 and CDR2 sequences are SEHNR and FQNEAQ (reference sequence). The V gene lost 0 bases and the J gene lost 8 bases, with 19 bases spanning the gap. The CDR3 DNA is TGTGCCAGCAGCTTAGCGTCGGGCAGGGTTAGGGTAGAAGCTTTCTTT. Translating it yields CASSLASGRVRVEAFF.

This clonotype was seen a single time. The rearrangement joins TRBV9 to TRBJ1-1; D remains unclear. Trimming stripped 0 bases from V and 5 bases from J, with 8 bases between. Germline V CDR1 and CDR2: SGDLS, YYNGEE. CDR3 length equals 13 residues. CDR3 DNA sequence: TGTGCCAGCAGCGTAGAGGCGGGAACTGAAGCTTTCTTT. It is translated as CASSVEAGTEAFF.

The CDR3 DNA reads as TGCAGTGCTCCTCGGACAGGGTGGCAAGAGACCCAGTACTTC. Translation gives CSAPRTGWQETQYF. This chain joins TRBV20-1 and TRBJ2-7; 8 bases are a match to TRBD1. The closer fit of TRBJ2-5 to the DNA end suggests the J call may be wrong. The germline CDR1 and CDR2 sequences are DFQATT and SNEGSKA (reference sequence). The CDR3 runs to 14 residues.

The chain links TRBV7-2 to TRBJ2-4; D call uncertain. Germline values: CDR1 SGHTA, CDR2 FQGNSA. CDR3 length: 17 residues. With 0 bases removed from V and 0 bases from J, the gap between germline ends came to 12 bases. The CDR3 reads CASSLAWSAKAKNIQYF. CDR3 bases: TGTGCCAGCAGCTTAGCTTGGAGCGCCAAAGCCAAAAACATTCAGTACTTC.

There are a few counts of this clonotype. CDR3 loop: CSARQTSGRGYEQYF. CDR3 in DNA: TGCAGTGCTAGGCAAACTAGCGGCCGGGGCTACGAGCAGTACTTC. This chain uses TRBV20-1 with TRBJ2-5, with 8 bases lining up with TRBD2. The end of the DNA aligns better with TRBJ2-7, so the J call may be wrong. The germline gives CDR1 DFQATT, CDR2 SNEGSKA (reference sequence). This CDR3 is 15 amino acids long.

The genes are TRBV20-1 and TRBJ2-2; 8 bases match TRBD1. The germline CDR1 and CDR2 sequences are DFQATT and SNEGSKA (reference sequence). This CDR3 has 15 amino acids. Trimming cost V 6 bases and J 1 base; bases outside gene matches: 7. The CDR3 loop reads CSARRGTGNTGELFF. The CDR3 region has the DNA TGCAGTGCCCGAAGAGGGACAGGGAACACCGGGGAGCTGTTTTTT.

This clonotype was detected many times. For the CDR3, the DNA is TGTGCCAGCAGCCAGCCCGGGGACAGGGGGTTTGAAAAACTGTTTTTT. This codes for CASSQPGDRGFEKLFF. The chain couples TRBV4-2 to TRBJ1-4, with TRBD1 matching over 11 bases. V gave up 3 bases and J gave up 7 bases; unmatched junction bases: 7. CDR3 length equals 16 residues. CDR1 LGHNA and CDR2 YNFKEQ come from the germline V gene.

The chain has TRBV12-3 or TRBV12-4 and TRBJ1-1, with TRBD1 as a possible D gene (5 bases). V gave up 6 bases and J gave up 7 bases, with 15 bases separating them. The CDR3 sequence is 13 residues long. CDR3 sequence reads: CASRKKTGFEAFF. CDR3 DNA sequence: TGTGCCAGCAGGAAAAAAACAGGTTTTGAAGCTTTCTTT.

The chain uses TRBV4-3 and TRBJ2-7; D remains ambiguous. Germline lookup yields CDR1 LGHNA and CDR2 YSLEER. V was trimmed by 1 base and J by 0 bases, leaving 10 bases between them. The CDR3 loop spans 15 amino acids. CDR3 sequence: CASSQGFRGSYEQYF. Here the CDR3 DNA reads TGCGCCAGCAGCCAAGGGTTCAGAGGCTCCTACGAGCAGTACTTC.

The chain has TRBV7-2 and TRBJ2-7; 11 bases map to TRBD2. Germline trimming cut 1 base from V and 5 bases from J; bases unmatched to any gene: 4. The CDR3 loop spans 15 amino acids. Germline CDR1 reads SGHTA; CDR2 reads FQGNSA. CDR3 in DNA: TGTGCCAGCAGCTTAGTTAGCGGGGGGGCTGACGAGCAGTACTTC. It is translated as CASSLVSGGADEQYF.

The gene calls are TRBV20-1 and TRBJ2-5; TRBD2 aligns across 10 bases. CDR1 is DFQATT and CDR2 is SNEGSKA in the germline V gene (reference sequence). The CDR3 extends over 16 amino acids. With V trimmed by 4 bases and J by 4 bases, 12 bases remained unmatched. CDR3 residues: CSAKSGGALGGETQYF. The DNA for the CDR3 is TGCAGTGCTAAAAGCGGGGGGGCCCTTGGGGGAGAGACCCAGTACTTC.

This chain connects TRBV9 to TRBJ2-7, with 8 bases aligning to TRBD2. The germline V gene encodes CDR1 SGDLS and CDR2 YYNGEE. V lost 4 bases to trimming and J lost 2 bases; unmatched junction nucleotides: 11. The CDR3 spans 16 residues. DNA of the CDR3: TGTGCCAGCAGCCCGGGAGGGCGTGGCAGGACCTACGAGCAGTACTTC. The encoded protein is CASSPGGRGRTYEQYF.

The rearrangement uses TRBV12-3 or TRBV12-4 and TRBJ1-1; D perhaps matches TRBD1 (6 bases). This CDR3 comprises 14 residues. Trimming shortened V by 3 bases and J by 2 bases, and 10 bases separated the two germline ends. The CDR3, as DNA: TGTGCCAGCAGTTTGCAGGGGAAAAACACTGAAGCTTTCTTT. It translates to CASSLQGKNTEAFF.

This chain joins TRBV7-6 and TRBJ2-1, with 8 positions matching TRBD2. Germline-derived CDR1 and CDR2 are SGHVS and FNYEAQ. J gave up 7 bases and V 3 bases, and 14 bases lay outside the gene matches. The CDR3 is 17 amino acids. CDR3 amino acids: CASSFSSFGGGRNEQFF. The CDR3, as DNA: TGTGCCAGCAGCTTCTCGTCCTTCGGCGGGGGGAGAAATGAGCAGTTCTTC.

V and J are TRBV4-3 and TRBJ1-4; 8 bases map to TRBD1. After removal of 1 base from V and 7 bases from J, the junction contained 5 bases not matched to a gene. The germline V gene has CDR1 LGHNA and CDR2 YSLEER. The CDR3 spans 15 residues. The CDR3 loop reads CASSQAPGGGEKLFF. The CDR3 DNA is TGCGCCAGCAGCCAAGCTCCAGGGGGCGGTGAAAAACTGTTTTTT.

The gene calls are TRBV7-6 and TRBJ2-7; a weak D match, TRBD1 (6 bases). CDR3 length: 15 residues. Germline values: CDR1 SGHVS, CDR2 FNYEAQ. Between the trimmed V and J ends, which lost 5 bases and 2 bases, there was a span of 16 bases. In DNA, the CDR3 is TGTGCCAGCAGCCCCTCCACGTGGACAGCCTACGAGCAGTACTTC. This gives the protein CASSPSTWTAYEQYF.

This clonotype was found a few times. The chain employs TRBV7-6 and TRBJ1-5; D unresolved. This CDR3 contains 14 residues. V dropped 5 bases and J dropped 5 bases, with 13 bases sitting between them. Germline lookup yields CDR1 SGHVS and CDR2 FNYEAQ. As DNA, the CDR3 is TGTGCCAGCAGCGCCCTGGGCGGAGATCAGCCCCAGCATTTT. Translation: CASSALGGDQPQHF.

This clonotype was counted between two and nine times. The chain links TRBV3-1 to TRBJ2-2; 9 bases align to TRBD2. Germline V CDR1 and CDR2: LGHDT, YNNKEL (reference sequence). This CDR3 is 19 amino acids long. The V gene end was trimmed by 0 bases and the J gene end by 1 base; junction bases not matched to a gene: 9. Here the CDR3 reads CASSQDAWLAGKNTGELFF. The CDR3 DNA sequence: TGTGCCAGCAGCCAAGATGCCTGGCTAGCGGGGAAGAACACCGGGGAGCTGTTTTTT.